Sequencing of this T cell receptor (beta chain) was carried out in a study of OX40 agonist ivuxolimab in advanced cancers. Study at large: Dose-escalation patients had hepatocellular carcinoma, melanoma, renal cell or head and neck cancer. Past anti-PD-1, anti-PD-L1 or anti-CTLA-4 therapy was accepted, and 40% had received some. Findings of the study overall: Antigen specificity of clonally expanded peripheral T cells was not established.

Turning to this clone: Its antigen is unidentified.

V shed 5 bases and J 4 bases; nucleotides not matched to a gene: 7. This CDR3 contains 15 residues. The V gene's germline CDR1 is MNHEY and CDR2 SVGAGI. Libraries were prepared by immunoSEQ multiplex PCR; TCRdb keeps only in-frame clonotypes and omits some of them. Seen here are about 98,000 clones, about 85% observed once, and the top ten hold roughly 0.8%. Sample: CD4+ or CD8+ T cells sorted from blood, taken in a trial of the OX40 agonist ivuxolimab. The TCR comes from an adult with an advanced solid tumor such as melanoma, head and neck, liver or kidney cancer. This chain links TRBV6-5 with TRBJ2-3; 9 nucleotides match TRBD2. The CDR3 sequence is CASSPIAGAADTQYF. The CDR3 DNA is TGTGCCAGCAGTCCCATAGCGGGAGCAGCAGATACGCAGTATTTT.